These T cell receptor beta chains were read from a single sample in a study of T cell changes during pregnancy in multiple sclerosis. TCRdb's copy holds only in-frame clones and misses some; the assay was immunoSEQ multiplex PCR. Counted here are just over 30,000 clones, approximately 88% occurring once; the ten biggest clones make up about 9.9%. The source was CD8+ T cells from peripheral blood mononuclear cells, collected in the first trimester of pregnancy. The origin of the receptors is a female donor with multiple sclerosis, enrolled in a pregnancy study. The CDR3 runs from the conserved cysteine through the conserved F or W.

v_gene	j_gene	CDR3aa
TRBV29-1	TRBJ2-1	CSVEGLAGETYNEQFF
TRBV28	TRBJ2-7	CASSEQGSVDYEQYF
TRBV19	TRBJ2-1	CASSTAVYNEQFF
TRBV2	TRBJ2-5	CAIGDSYQETQYF
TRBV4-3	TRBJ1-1	CASSQEGGVNTEAFF
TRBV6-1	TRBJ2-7	CASSEAEVYEQYF
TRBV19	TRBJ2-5	CASSKAIRGKTQYF
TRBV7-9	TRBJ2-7	CASSSFSYEQYF
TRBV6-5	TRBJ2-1	CASSSTSGRAYNEQFF
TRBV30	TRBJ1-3	CAWSANTGDTIYF
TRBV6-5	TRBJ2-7	CASTSSRQGAYEQYF
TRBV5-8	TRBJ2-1	CASSLSTGRIYNEQFF
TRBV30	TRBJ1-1	CAWSPELNTEAFF
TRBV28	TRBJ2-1	CASSLIAGTDSYNEQFF
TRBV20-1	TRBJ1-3	CSAVQGHTIYF
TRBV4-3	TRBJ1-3	CASSLNRGGNGNTIYF